This T cell receptor beta chain stems from a study of identical twins. TCRdb passed the 5' RACE reads through MiXCR, listing each CDR3 protein once. The profile shows 120,000 to 150,000 distinct CDR3 sequences, 3% to 4.5% of them singletons. This clonotype was counted ten times or more. Germline V gene data show CDR1 as SGHDN and CDR2 as FVKESK. This CDR3 has 16 amino acids. With 2 bases clipped from V and 1 base from J, the junction kept 2 bases outside the gene matches. This clonotype was sampled from a man aged 18 to 30 in good health. Material: memory T cells sorted from blood. The rearrangement links TRBV14 to TRBJ1-4; 9 bases line up with TRBD1. The CDR3 DNA follows: TGTGCCAGCAGCCAAACAGGGGGCGGAACTAATGAAAAACTGTTTTTT. It yields the protein CASSQTGGGTNEKLFF.